This T cell receptor (beta chain) derives from a study of cytomegalovirus exposure and HLA in healthy donors (dated by TCRdb to about 2017). Study-wide context: An earlier analysis of roughly 570 of the donors reported approximately 260 Gb of sequence data and 117 million unique TCR beta sequences obtained from about 180 million T cells. Typing coverage differed by locus: A, B, C, DRB1 and DQB1 were typed in roughly 629-640 donors, DQA1 in roughly 510, DPA1 in 600 to 610, and DPB1 in 472. On average, around 230,000 unique TCR beta nucleotide sequences were sequenced per donor among roughly 430 genotyped donors of the cohort, with roughly 18% of those sequences being non-productive. Every repertoire in the discovery cohort had been generated on one and the same sequencing platform. Among the roughly 380 genotyped donors, 81% belonged to the genetic ancestry cluster associated with self-reported Caucasian donors. The study combined high-throughput TCR immunosequencing, statistical association of individual TCRs with disease status, and machine learning to predict cytomegalovirus infection status. A later genetic analysis used genome-wide SNP genotypes for about 60% of the roughly 700 donors, treating that subset as a discovery cohort. The study used immunosequencing to profile the T cell repertoires of more than 650 subjects and linked those repertoires to cytomegalovirus serostatus. The study aimed to test whether signatures of past pathogen exposure could be identified by cataloging public T cell receptors. Four or five DR-DQ haplotypes were handled as single units for association and clustering, since linkage in the cohort was strong. HLA typing included class I and class II loci at four-digit resolution. An early release that covered some 640 HLA-typed donors contained about 300 gigabases of sequencing data and about 84 million unique TCR sequences. Rather than using new phenotypic data, the later analysis identified candidate immune exposures from TCR beta sequences and from how often those sequences occurred across donors. In an earlier analysis of more than 550 of the donors, high-throughput TCR beta sequencing was used to judge whether each TCR beta V gene segment behaved as functional or pseudogenic. To study patterns of TCR occurrence, a later analysis re-analyzed previously published TCR beta repertoires from just over 650 donors and added high-resolution HLA genotyping. Donor age, sex, ethnicity and CMV serostatus were compiled alongside the repertoire data. In addition to the first cohort of 666 subjects, a separate validation cohort of 130 or so different subjects was used. Findings and caveats that apply to the study as a whole: A later genetic analysis reported fewer N-insertions in productive TCRs among donors in an Asian-associated ancestry cluster than the roughly 640-donor mean. In an earlier analysis of some 540 of the donors, most TCR beta V segments appeared in productive rearrangements about 87% or about 30% of the time, broadly matching IMGT annotations. Presence/absence analyses assumed roughly uniform sequencing depth across donors, an assumption that may not hold. At a false discovery rate of 0.05, a later analysis linked some 18,000 TCR beta sequences to specific HLA alleles. A few of the identified cytomegalovirus-associated TCR beta chains were confirmed in vitro to be specific for cytomegalovirus antigens. Linkage disequilibrium might explain the correlated functional status among segregating V segments, but an unknown experimental factor could not be ruled out. Most TCR sequences were observed very rarely across donors, whereas some public TCRs were present in many individuals. A later analysis reported that several top co-occurrence clusters appeared linked to parvovirus B19, influenza, CMV and Epstein-Barr virus. A further reported finding was that TCR beta sequences accurately predicted the HLA-A and HLA-B alleles for most subjects in the first cohort. V-gene and J-gene trimming of TCR beta chains was associated with a missense DCLRE1C variant in a later genetic analysis, and the association was replicated in an independent cohort. Because some donors lacked HLA typing at each locus, the association tests relied only on the typed subset. It was suggested by the authors that the approach could potentially be generalized to other disease states and immunological phenotypes. In a later analysis, the rate of TCR association differed among HLA loci, with DRB1 alleles having the most associated TCRs and HLA-C alleles having the fewest. Assigning TCR associations to individual alleles was difficult when HLA alleles, especially DR and DQ, strongly co-occurred. According to a later analysis, most CMV-associated TCR beta chains appeared to be HLA-restricted, and the HLA associations seemed to be driven largely by CMV exposure. The sequencing pipeline was judged likely to have produced a cluster of highly shared sequence variants as a technical artifact. Compared with equally common non-associated chains, HLA-associated TCR beta chains in a later analysis were more clonally expanded and had lower generation probabilities. The classifier was reported to diagnose cytomegalovirus status with high specificity and sensitivity in both the original cohort and the validation cohort. Because counts were too low, about 18 rarely observed V segments, including chromosome 9 orphons, were excluded from the earlier analysis of about 500 of the donors. CMV serostatus was the only immune exposure information available for the cohort. The study gave a list of 150 to 200 TCR beta chains associated with cytomegalovirus. The cohort was sequenced for TCR beta chains only, and without alpha or paired-chain data the features that could be detected were limited.

For this clone: Its antigen is not yet known. No much larger clone exists at a distance of one base, and base qualities are not known.

The cohort consisted of some 730 healthy bone marrow donors. All cohort members were sampled while nominally healthy, although unrecorded immune exposures were likely present. The donor tested CMV seronegative, placing the donor among the roughly 350 seronegative members of the cohort. A peripheral blood sample was collected from each donor, and TCR beta sequencing was performed on peripheral blood mononuclear cells. The Qiagen DNeasy Blood Extraction Kit was used to extract genomic DNA from the blood cell samples. Receptor amplification or capture employed the immunoSEQ multiplex PCR assay. For the multiplex PCR, a mixture combining 60 forward primers for TCR Vbeta segments and 13 reverse primers for TCR Jbeta segments was used. Amplification of the CDR3 region of rearranged TCR beta genes was performed with a multiplex PCR assay on genomic DNA. On the Illumina HiSeq System, the amplified TCR beta libraries were sequenced as 87-base-pair reads. The paper's data handling went like this. Across the roughly 600 repertoires, a later analysis counted some 81 million unique TCR beta chains, roughly 11 million of which were shared by at least two donors. Raw reads were error-corrected and collapsed into unique sequences with a nearest-neighbor algorithm that merged closely related sequences to remove PCR and sequencing errors. CDR3 sequences were aligned to IMGT reference sequences to assign V, D and J gene segments. Each retained sequence needed at least a six-nucleotide match to both a V gene segment and a J gene segment. Rearrangements were called productive when the CDR3 lacked stop codons and stayed in frame with V and J; all others were non-productive. CDR3 was defined by IMGT convention, running from the second conserved V-encoded cysteine to the conserved J-encoded phenylalanine. The earlier analysis of about 530 of the donors excluded any sequence lacking an unambiguous match to a single V gene segment. In an earlier analysis of 587 of the donors, a V segment was called functional when productive rearrangements were above 56.7%, and segregating when the standard deviation between donors exceeded 5%. To diagnose cytomegalovirus status from the catalog of TCR beta chain sequences, a statistical classification framework was built. In a later analysis, TCR nucleotide sequences were compared against IMGT/GENE-DB human TR gene sequences so that V and J genes could be assigned. In a later analysis, CDR3 sequences and most-parsimonious VDJ recombination scenarios were assigned using the TCRdist pipeline. In a later analysis, each TCR beta chain was defined by its CDR3 amino acid sequence together with its V-gene family, and reads without a unique V-gene family were excluded. In a later analysis, a few hundred highly shared, low-generation-probability nucleotide sequences were removed to address suspected cross-contamination and a sequencing artifact. In a later analysis, a clonal expansion index was calculated for each public chain from normalized within-repertoire ranks of inferred template counts. In a later analysis, generation probabilities were computed with a VDJ recombination model fitted to out-of-frame rearrangements, and the resulting probabilities were checked against IGoR. A later analysis scored TCR-TCR, TCR-HLA and TCR-CMV co-occurrence with hypergeometric tests, applying a repertoire-size bias correction to TCR pairs. A later analysis estimated false discovery rates by permuting HLA or CMV assignments 20 times. In a later analysis, co-occurring TCRs were grouped with DBSCAN, and TCRdist sequence similarity was added when clustering was performed within HLA-allele-positive subsets. Repertoires with fewer than 30,000 or more than 120,000 public chains were left out of co-occurrence clustering, as were about five repertoires with anomalous nucleotide sharing. In TCRdb, the immuneACCESS table is reduced to in-frame sequences with V and J assigned. These tables do not hold every clone; where another copy was compared, an unresolved V gene accounts for under half, and the others remain unexplained. D and trimming come from the DNA, and the V and J calls and clone size come from that table. The sample table records 120,000 to 150,000 clones; around 72% of these occur just once. Approximately 2% of the sample goes to the ten largest clones.

Sequencing input: PBMCs. This TCR came from a man aged 40-55 years in good health and CMV-seronegative.

DNA sequence: TGTGCCAGCAGTCACGACAGGGGGCTTTCACCCCTCCACTTT. It codes for CASSHDRGLSPLHF. In this chain, TRBV7-9 is recombined with TRBJ1-6, with 10 bases aligning to TRBD1. Reading from cysteine to phenylalanine, the CDR3 counts 14 amino acids. CDR3 DNA only is kept here, 42 bases in frame from base 1. The junction shows trimming of 6 bases on V and 9 bases on J, and the gene matches do not reach 5 bases of it. In the germline V gene (reference sequence), CDR1 corresponds to SEHNR and CDR2 to FQNEAQ.